A selection of T cell receptor beta chains follows, all from one sample in a study of molecular identifiers for immune sequencing clone quantification. MiXCR was run by TCRdb on the PCR reads, yielding one entry per CDR3 protein. The table has over 85,000 distinct CDR3 sequences, under 40% seen once. Sequencing was done on a sample of naive CD8+ T cells from blood, with Jurkat cell RNA spiked in. These receptors originate from a human donor in good health. Some libraries in this study had Jurkat cell RNA spiked in. The CDR3 runs from the conserved cysteine through the conserved F or W. The order of the fields is V gene, J gene, clone size, CDR3 length, D gene, CDR3 DNA, CDR3 protein. D genes are given only for firm matches. Clone size is stated in some rows and not others, as once, few, many or a class when expanded.

TRBV2	TRBJ2-2	many	12	NA	TGTGCCAGCTCACTAGCCTACGGGGAGCTGTTTTTT	CASSLAYGELFF
TRBV9	TRBJ2-1	few	13	NA	TGTGCCAGCAGCGGCGGTTCAGACAATGAGCAGTTCTTC	CASSGGSDNEQFF
TRBV9	TRBJ1-1	NA	13	NA	TGTGCCAGCAGCGGTGGACTGAACACTGAAGCTTTCTTT	CASSGGLNTEAFF
TRBV10-2	TRBJ2-2	NA	12	NA	TGCGCCAGCAGTTCGAACACCGGGGAGCTGTTTTTT	CASSSNTGELFF
TRBV12-3/TRBV12-4	TRBJ2-7	NA	12	NA	TGTGCCAGCAGTTTAATCGCTTCTGAGCAGTACTTC	CASSLIASEQYF
TRBV20-1	TRBJ2-5	few	14	NA	TGCAGTGCTAGAGCTTTGGACGGCCGGGAGACCCAGTACTTC	CSARALDGRETQYF
TRBV5-6	TRBJ2-7	few	14	TRBD2	TGTGCCAGCAGCTTAACTAGCGGGAGTGACGAGCAGTACTTC	CASSLTSGSDEQYF
TRBV7-9	TRBJ2-3	few	18	TRBD2	TGTGCCAGCAGCCTCAGACTTCTAGCGGGAGGATTGGGTGATACGCAGTATTTT	CASSLRLLAGGLGDTQYF
TRBV6-2/TRBV6-3	TRBJ2-3	many	13	NA	TGTGCCAGCAGTTACGTCCTCTTGGATACGCAGTATTTT	CASSYVLLDTQYF
TRBV13	TRBJ2-7	NA	15	TRBD2	TGTGCCGGCAGATACGGACTAGCGGGAGTGGGGGAGCAGTACTTC	CAGRYGLAGVGEQYF
TRBV2	TRBJ1-3	few	15	NA	TGTGCCAACACCAAGGCCGATTTCTCTGGAAACACCATATATTTT	CANTKADFSGNTIYF
TRBV7-2	TRBJ2-3	few	16	TRBD2	TGTGCCAGCAGCTTACTGGGTTCTAGCGGGTGGGATACCCAGTATTTT	CASSLLGSSGWDTQYF
TRBV7-8	TRBJ2-7	NA	12	NA	TGTGCCAGCAGCTTAGGCGCCTACGGGCAGTACTTC	CASSLGAYGQYF
TRBV7-6	TRBJ2-2	NA	14	NA	TGTGCCAGCAGCTCATACGGCAACACCGGGGAGCTGGTTTTT	CASSSYGNTGELVF
TRBV7-6	TRBJ1-3	few	21	NA	TGTGCCAGCAGCCCTACCATCAATCCATCCCACGGGGAGCTCTCTGGAAACACCATATATTTT	CASSPTINPSHGELSGNTIYF